The 6 T cell receptor beta chains listed next were all sequenced from one sample in a study of graft-versus-host responses after intestinal transplantation. The antigens of these receptors remain unknown. Profiled with immunoSEQ multiplex PCR; TCRdb holds only in-frame clones, not every one. The sample has some 120,000 clones; 90% to 95% are singletons. The source was unstimulated CD4+ T cells sorted from spleen or lymph node cells, collected before intestinal transplant. These receptors were collected from a human donor who received an intestinal transplant.

This sequence joins TRBV4-1 and TRBJ2-1, with TRBD1 identical over 8 bases. J lost 8 bases, V lost 2 bases, and 5 bases had no gene match. The CDR3 has 14 amino acids. Germline CDR1 is MGHRA and CDR2 is YSYEKL. The CDR3 protein is CASSQLDRVHEQFF. The CDR3 coding sequence is TGCGCCAGCAGCCAATTGGACAGGGTCCATGAGCAGTTCTTC.

The chain carries TRBV11-2 and TRBJ1-2, with D tentatively TRBD1 (5 bases). The germline V and J ends were trimmed by 3 bases and 2 bases, with 7 bases remaining between them. From germline, CDR1 is SGHAT and CDR2 FQNNGV. This CDR3 is 13 amino acids long. The CDR3: CASSFRTNYGYTF. In DNA form, the CDR3 reads TGTGCCAGCAGCTTTAGGACAAACTATGGCTACACCTTC.

This chain links TRBV6-1 with TRBJ2-3, with 7 bases matching TRBD2. Trimming cost V 3 bases and J 0 bases; bases outside gene matches: 3. CDR3 length: 15 amino acids. Germline CDR1 reads MNHNS; CDR2 reads SASEGT. CDR3 in amino acids: CASSEASGSTDTQYF. CDR3 nucleotide sequence: TGTGCCAGCAGTGAGGCTAGCGGTAGCACAGATACGCAGTATTTT.

The CDR3 sequence is CASSLEGKNIQYF. The CDR3 nucleotides are TGCGCCAGCAGCTTGGAAGGGAAAAACATTCAGTACTTC. The gene calls are TRBV5-1 and TRBJ2-4; D not resolved. Trimming left V 0 bases short and J 4 bases short, with 5 bases between. The germline V gene encodes CDR1 SGHRS and CDR2 YFSETQ. This CDR3 region has 13 residues.

The chain is built from TRBV19 and TRBJ1-3; no firm D call. CDR3 length: 13 residues. The V and J ends lost 6 bases and 0 bases respectively, with 6 bases between them. Germline V gene lookup returns CDR1 LNHDA and CDR2 SQIVND (reference sequence). Written as DNA, the CDR3 is TGTGCCAGTAGGGCAATCTCTGGAAACACCATATATTTT. Translating it yields CASRAISGNTIYF.

This clone has a handful of counts. This sample includes further DNA sequences coding for the same CDR3. This chain joins TRBV18 and TRBJ1-2, with TRBD1 as a possible D gene (6 bases). CDR1 and CDR2 (germline): KGHSH, LQKENI. The V end was cut by 3 bases, the J end by 1 base, with 6 bases between. The CDR3 has 13 amino acids. The CDR3 sequence is CASSPDSNYGYTF. The CDR3 region has the DNA TGTGCCAGCTCACCGGACAGTAACTATGGCTACACCTTC.